This T cell receptor beta chain was obtained from a study of blood T cells in healthy people across ages. Across the study: Per two T cells, template switching captured roughly one barcoded beta molecule. Study results and caveats: The long-lived group displayed more naive CD4+ cells, plus higher diversity, than the aged donors did. CMV status of donors was unknown, possibly confounding expanded clonotype changes.

This clonotype was recorded at least ten times. Its cognate antigen is unknown. The second PCR ran 7 to 11 cycles with a sample-barcoded 5' primer and J-beta primers. A template-switch adaptor containing 12 random nucleotides labeled each cDNA molecule. TCRdb fed the 5' RACE reads into MiXCR, producing one record per CDR3 protein. Of 1,800,000 or so distinct CDR3 sequences in the sample, approximately 40% were seen once. CDR3 length equals 14 residues. The germline gives CDR1 SQVTM, CDR2 ANQGSEA. This chain uses TRBV29-1 with TRBJ2-4, with D perhaps matching TRBD1 or TRBD2 (5 bases each). Judging by the DNA end, TRBJ2-7 fits better; the J call may be wrong. The TCR sequence derives from a human donor in good health. Sample: blood. The DNA for the CDR3 is TGCAGCGTTGAAACAGCCCTTGGGGGCTACGAGCAGTACTTC. This codes for CSVETALGGYEQYF.